Below are 17 T cell receptor beta chains sequenced from a single sample in a study of blood T cells in healthy people across ages. Then a second PCR, running roughly 7 to 11 cycles, was carried out with a sample-barcoded 5' primer and a J-beta primer mix. Each CDR3 protein gets one entry after TCRdb re-called the 5' RACE reads with MiXCR. The table has 450,000 to 650,000 distinct CDR3 sequences, less than 25% seen once; the top ten hold roughly 9%. These sequences were also reported in another study, on T cells of mothers and their children.

Specimen: blood. The receptors stem from a boy between 10 and 17 years old in good health.

This chain uses TRBV28 with TRBJ2-5; 9 bases map to TRBD2. The tail of the sequence fits TRBJ2-1 better, so the J call may be wrong. The CDR3 spans 15 residues. Germline CDR1 and CDR2: MDHEN and SYDVKM. In DNA form, the CDR3 reads TGTGCCAGCAGTTTACTAGGACTAGCGCCCAATGAGCAGTTCTTC. As protein: CASSLLGLAPNEQFF.

There are a few counts of this clonotype. V is TRBV4-3 and J is TRBJ2-5; TRBD2 agrees at 10 bases. Matching the DNA end better, TRBJ2-1 makes the J call doubtful. CDR1 is LGHNA and CDR2 is YSLEER in the germline V gene. This CDR3 is 18 amino acids long. CDR3 region: CASSQEGLAGDPESEQFF. The CDR3 DNA reads as TGCGCCAGCAGCCAAGAGGGCCTAGCGGGAGACCCAGAGTCTGAGCAGTTCTTC.

This clonotype was seen at least ten times. The chain employs TRBV12-3 or TRBV12-4 and TRBJ2-5; TRBD2 might be the D (6 bases). This CDR3 contains 14 residues. V lost 0 bases and J 3 bases, leaving 8 bases between the germline ends. In DNA form, the CDR3 reads TGTGCCAGCAGTTTAGCGCGCGGGGAAGAGACCCAGTACTTC. The encoded protein is CASSLARGEETQYF.

The J gene is TRBJ2-1, the V gene TRBV9; TRBD2 matches 8 bases. With 0 bases clipped from V and 5 bases from J, the junction kept 10 bases outside the gene matches. The CDR3 totals 17 residues. Germline V gene lookup returns CDR1 SGDLS and CDR2 YYNGEE. CDR3 sequence: CASSVAPGLVENNEQFF. For the CDR3, the DNA is TGTGCCAGCAGCGTAGCCCCGGGACTAGTGGAAAACAATGAGCAGTTCTTC.

The rearrangement joins TRBV28 to TRBJ2-7, with 7 bases fitting TRBD1. The CDR3 loop spans 14 amino acids. Germline V gives CDR1 MDHEN, CDR2 SYDVKM. V gave up 3 bases and J gave up 4 bases; unmatched junction bases: 6. CDR3 coding DNA: TGTGCCAGCAGTTTTTATACAGGGGAGTACGAGCAGTACTTC. It specifies CASSFYTGEYEQYF.

V and J are TRBV5-1 and TRBJ2-2; D ambiguous. V was clipped by 4 bases and J by 4 bases, with 8 bases between them. Germline V gene sequence: CDR1 SGHRS, CDR2 YFSETQ. The length of the CDR3 is 13 residues. The CDR3 spells CASSVRGTGELFF. Written as DNA, the CDR3 is TGCGCCAGCAGCGTCCGAGGCACCGGGGAGCTGTTTTTT.

A few counts support this clonotype. The genes are TRBV18 and TRBJ2-5; no firm D call. The CDR3 runs to 14 residues. V lost 0 bases and J 2 bases, leaving 7 bases between the germline ends. Germline V lookup: CDR1 KGHSH, CDR2 LQKENI. Here the CDR3 reads CASSPPSLQETQYF. As DNA, the CDR3 is TGTGCCAGCTCACCACCGTCCCTACAAGAGACCCAGTACTTC.

The CDR3 region is CASSYTDRGSDQYF. The CDR3 coding sequence is TGTGCCAGCAGCTATACGGACAGGGGGTCGGACCAGTACTTC. The genes are TRBV14 and TRBJ2-7, with 10 bases aligning to TRBD1. This CDR3 region has 14 residues. V was clipped by 5 bases and J by 10 bases; unmatched bases: 11. Germline lookup yields CDR1 SGHDN and CDR2 FVKESK. Full variable domain (missing parts from reference TRBV14 and TRBJ2-7): EAGVTQFPSHSVIEKGQTVTLRCDPISGHDNLYWYRRVMGKEIKFLLHFVKESKQDESGMPNNRFLAERTGGTYSTLKVQPAELEDSGVYFCASSYTDRGSDQYFGPGTRLTVT.

This clonotype was seen only a few times. The CDR3 DNA reads TGTGCCACCAGTGCCCGGGGACAACATAGCAATCAGCCCCAGCATTTT. Its translation: CATSARGQHSNQPQHF. The chain recombines TRBV24-1 with TRBJ1-5, with D perhaps matching TRBD1 (6 bases). CDR1 and CDR2 (germline): KGHDR, SFDVKD. Trimming stripped 5 bases from V and 0 bases from J, with 13 bases between. The CDR3 spans 16 residues.

The chain is built from TRBV7-6 and TRBJ2-7; possibly TRBD1 for D (6 bases). V was cut by 4 bases and J by 2 bases, with 12 bases left in between. CDR3 length: 14 amino acids. CDR1 and CDR2 from the germline V gene are SGHVS and FNYEAQ. The CDR3 nucleotides read TGTGCCAGCAGCTCAAGACAGGACACCTACGAGCAGTACTTC. Translated: CASSSRQDTYEQYF.

This clonotype has just a few counts. This CDR3 is missing its conserved last phenylalanine or tryptophan, likely due to a read error. The chain joins TRBV2 to TRBJ2-3; D gene unclear. V lost 3 bases and J 2 bases, leaving 9 bases between the germline ends. CDR3 length: 14 amino acids. The germline gives CDR1 SNHLY, CDR2 FYNNEI. This chain's CDR3 is CASSDDRDTDTQYL. The CDR3 DNA follows: TGTGCCAGCAGTGATGACCGAGACACAGATACGCAGTATCTT.

This clonotype has more than one count but fewer than ten. V is TRBV7-9 and J is TRBJ2-2; D is unresolved. V lost 8 bases to trimming and J lost 7 bases, with 17 bases between them. CDR1 SEHNR and CDR2 FQNEAQ come from the germline V gene (reference sequence). The CDR3 covers 14 residues. The CDR3 here is CASVQLGKDGELFF. CDR3 nucleotides: TGTGCCAGCGTACAATTAGGGAAGGACGGGGAGCTGTTTTTT. The whole variable domain, filled in from reference TRBV7-9 and TRBJ2-2, reads DTGVSQNPRHKITKRGQNVTFRCDPISEHNRLYWYRQTLGQGPEFLTYFQNEAQLEKSRLLSDRFSAERPKGSFSTLEIQRTEQGDSAMYLCASVQLGKDGELFFGEGSRLTVL.

The chain recombines TRBV27 with TRBJ2-5; 7 nucleotides align to TRBD2. V dropped 5 bases and J dropped 5; count of bases not matched to a gene: 11. The CDR3 spans 15 residues. The germline V gene has CDR1 MNHEY and CDR2 SMNVEV (reference sequence). The CDR3 sequence is CASSPLIGLGETQYF. CDR3 in DNA: TGTGCCAGCAGTCCTCTCATCGGACTAGGGGAGACCCAGTACTTC.

The sample holds a few counts of this clonotype. This chain connects TRBV6-6 to TRBJ1-2; 7 bases agree with TRBD1. This CDR3 is 12 amino acids long. V dropped 8 bases and J dropped 4; count of bases not matched to a gene: 4. Germline CDR1 reads MNHNY; CDR2 reads SVGAGI (reference sequence). The CDR3 loop reads CASGQVLYGYTF. CDR3 sequence (DNA): TGTGCCAGCGGACAGGTCCTCTATGGCTACACCTTC.

This chain joins TRBV5-5 and TRBJ2-5, with TRBD1 matching 9 bases. Trimming removed 1 base from V and 2 bases from J; junction bases left unmatched: 6. The CDR3 sequence is 16 residues long. In germline, CDR1 is SGHKS, CDR2 YYEKEE (reference sequence). CDR3: CASSLLDRGLQETQYF. CDR3 in DNA: TGTGCCAGCAGCTTGCTGGACAGGGGACTACAAGAGACCCAGTACTTC.

This clonotype was counted at least ten times. The chain carries TRBV12-3 or TRBV12-4 and TRBJ2-5; D is perhaps TRBD2 (6 bases). The CDR3 covers 14 residues. Trimming removed 3 bases at V and 3 bases at J, with 11 bases between. CDR3 sequence (DNA): TGTGCCAGCAGTTTGGAGGGGAACAAAGAGACCCAGTACTTC. Its translation is CASSLEGNKETQYF.

V gene TRBV7-6 combines with J gene TRBJ2-2, with D possibly TRBD1 on 6 matching bases. CDR3 length equals 15 residues. The V gene lost 5 bases and the J gene lost 5 bases, with 15 bases spanning the gap. Germline CDR1 SGHVS, CDR2 FNYEAQ. The CDR3 spells CASSQTSTGTGELFF. In DNA form, the CDR3 reads TGTGCCAGCAGCCAGACGTCAACAGGGACCGGGGAGCTGTTTTTT.